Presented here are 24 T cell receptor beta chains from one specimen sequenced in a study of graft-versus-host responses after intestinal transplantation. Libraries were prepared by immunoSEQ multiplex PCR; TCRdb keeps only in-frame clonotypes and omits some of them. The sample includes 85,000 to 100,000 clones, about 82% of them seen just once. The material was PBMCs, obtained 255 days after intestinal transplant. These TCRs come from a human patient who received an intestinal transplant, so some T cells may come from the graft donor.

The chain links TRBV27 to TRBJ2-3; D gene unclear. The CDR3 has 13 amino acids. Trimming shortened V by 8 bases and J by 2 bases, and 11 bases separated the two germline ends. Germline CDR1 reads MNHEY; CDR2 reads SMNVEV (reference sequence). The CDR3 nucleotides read TGTGCCAGCCTAATTCCGATCACAGATACGCAGTATTTT. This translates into CASLIPITDTQYF.

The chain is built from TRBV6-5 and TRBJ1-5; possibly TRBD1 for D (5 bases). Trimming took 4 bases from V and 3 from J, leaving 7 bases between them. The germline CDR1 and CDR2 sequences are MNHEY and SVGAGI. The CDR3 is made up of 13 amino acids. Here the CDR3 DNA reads TGTGCCAGCAGTTTGACAGTCAATCAGCCCCAGCATTTT. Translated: CASSLTVNQPQHF.

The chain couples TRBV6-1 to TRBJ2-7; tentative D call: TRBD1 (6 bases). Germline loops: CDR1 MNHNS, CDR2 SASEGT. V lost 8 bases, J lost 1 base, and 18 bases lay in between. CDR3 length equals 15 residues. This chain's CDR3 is CASCNWDTDSYEQYF. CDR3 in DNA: TGTGCCAGCTGTAATTGGGACACTGATTCCTACGAGCAGTACTTC.

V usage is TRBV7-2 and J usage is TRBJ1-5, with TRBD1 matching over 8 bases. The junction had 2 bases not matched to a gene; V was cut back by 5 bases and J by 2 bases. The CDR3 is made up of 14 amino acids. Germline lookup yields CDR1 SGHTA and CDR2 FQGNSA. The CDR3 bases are TGTGCCAGCAGCCCGACAGGGGGCAATCAGCCCCAGCATTTT. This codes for CASSPTGGNQPQHF.

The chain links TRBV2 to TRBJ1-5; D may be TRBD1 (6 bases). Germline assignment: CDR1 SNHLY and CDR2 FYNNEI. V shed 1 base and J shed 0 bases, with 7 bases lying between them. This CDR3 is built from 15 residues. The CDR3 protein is CASSEGGASNQPQHF. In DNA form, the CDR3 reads TGTGCCAGCAGTGAAGGGGGGGCTAGCAATCAGCCCCAGCATTTT.

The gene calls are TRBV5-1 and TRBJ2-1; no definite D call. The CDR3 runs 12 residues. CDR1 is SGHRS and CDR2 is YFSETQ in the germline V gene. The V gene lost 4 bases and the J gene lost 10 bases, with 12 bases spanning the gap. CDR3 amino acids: CASSPGVGEQFF. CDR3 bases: TGCGCCAGCAGCCCTGGTGTCGGGGAGCAGTTCTTC.

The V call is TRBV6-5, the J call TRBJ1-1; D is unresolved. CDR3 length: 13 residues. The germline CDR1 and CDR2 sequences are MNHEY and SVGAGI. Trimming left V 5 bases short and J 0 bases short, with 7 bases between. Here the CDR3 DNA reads TGTGCCAGCAGTGAGGGTATGAACACTGAAGCTTTCTTT. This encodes CASSEGMNTEAFF.

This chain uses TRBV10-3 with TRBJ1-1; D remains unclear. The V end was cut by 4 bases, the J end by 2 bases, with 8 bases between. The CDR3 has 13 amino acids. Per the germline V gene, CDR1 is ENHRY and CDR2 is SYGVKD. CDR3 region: CAISGPSNTEAFF. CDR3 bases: TGTGCCATCAGTGGCCCTAGTAACACTGAAGCTTTCTTT.

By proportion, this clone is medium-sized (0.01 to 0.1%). DNA of the CDR3: TGTGCCAGCAGTGAGGGGGCGCAAAACATTCAGTACTTC. Protein: CASSEGAQNIQYF. J is TRBJ2-4 and V is TRBV6-4, with a weak D call TRBD1 (6 bases). The germline gives CDR1 MRHNA, CDR2 SNTAGT. V was cut by 3 bases and J by 5 bases, with 8 bases left in between. This CDR3 is built from 13 residues.

The CDR3 sequence is CASSVGTDLGTQYF. CDR3 nucleotides: TGTGCCAGCAGCGTGGGGACAGATTTAGGGACCCAGTACTTC. The rearrangement joins TRBV9 to TRBJ2-5, with TRBD1 matching over 7 bases. The CDR3 extends over 14 amino acids. V shed 2 bases and J 7 bases; nucleotides not matched to a gene: 8. Germline V lookup: CDR1 SGDLS, CDR2 YYNGEE. Together with reference TRBV9 and TRBJ2-5, the CDR3 gives the full variable domain: DSGVTQTPKHLITATGQRVTLRCSPRSGDLSVYWYQQSLDQGLQFLIQYYNGEERAKGNILERFSAQQFPDLHSELNLSSLELGDSALYFCASSVGTDLGTQYFGPGTRLLVL.

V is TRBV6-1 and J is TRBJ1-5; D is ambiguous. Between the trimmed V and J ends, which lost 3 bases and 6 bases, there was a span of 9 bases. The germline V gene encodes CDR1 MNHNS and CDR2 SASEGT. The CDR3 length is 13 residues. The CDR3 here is CASSEGGSQPQHF. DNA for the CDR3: TGTGCCAGCAGTGAGGGAGGGAGTCAGCCCCAGCATTTT.

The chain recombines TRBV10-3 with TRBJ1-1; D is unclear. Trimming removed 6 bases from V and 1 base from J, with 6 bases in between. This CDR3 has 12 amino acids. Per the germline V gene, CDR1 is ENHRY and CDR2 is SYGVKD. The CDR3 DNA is TGTGCCATCAGGGACCCGAACACTGAAGCTTTCTTT. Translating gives CAIRDPNTEAFF.

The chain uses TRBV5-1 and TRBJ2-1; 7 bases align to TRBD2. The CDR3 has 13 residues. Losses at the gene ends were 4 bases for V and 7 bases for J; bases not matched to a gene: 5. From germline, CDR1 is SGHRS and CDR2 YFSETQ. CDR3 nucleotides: TGCGCCAGCAGCCCGGCCGGGGGGAATGAGCAGTTCTTC. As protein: CASSPAGGNEQFF.

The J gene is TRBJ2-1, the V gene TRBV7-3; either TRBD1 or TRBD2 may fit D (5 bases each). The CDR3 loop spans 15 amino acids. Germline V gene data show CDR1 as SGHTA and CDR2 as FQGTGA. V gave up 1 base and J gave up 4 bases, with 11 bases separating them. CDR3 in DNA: TGTGCCAGCAGCTTAAATCCGGGACCATACAATGAGCAGTTCTTC. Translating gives CASSLNPGPYNEQFF.

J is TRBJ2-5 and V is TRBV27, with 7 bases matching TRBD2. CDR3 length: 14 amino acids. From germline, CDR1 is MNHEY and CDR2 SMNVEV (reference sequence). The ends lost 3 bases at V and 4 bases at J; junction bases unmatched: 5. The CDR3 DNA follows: TGTGCCAGCAGTTTTTGGGGGAGGGGAGAGACCCAGTACTTC. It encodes CASSFWGRGETQYF.

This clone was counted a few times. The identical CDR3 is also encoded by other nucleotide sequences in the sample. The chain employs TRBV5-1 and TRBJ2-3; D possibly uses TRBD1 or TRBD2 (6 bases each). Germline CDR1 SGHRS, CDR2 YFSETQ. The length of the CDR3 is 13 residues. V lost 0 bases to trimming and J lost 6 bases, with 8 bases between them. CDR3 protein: CASSLEGGDTQYF. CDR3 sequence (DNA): TGCGCCAGCAGCTTGGAAGGGGGGGATACGCAGTATTTT.

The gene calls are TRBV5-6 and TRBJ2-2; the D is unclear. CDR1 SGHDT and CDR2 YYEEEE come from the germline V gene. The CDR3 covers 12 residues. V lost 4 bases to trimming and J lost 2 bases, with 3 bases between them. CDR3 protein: CASSINTGELFF. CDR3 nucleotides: TGTGCCAGCAGCATCAACACCGGGGAGCTGTTTTTT.

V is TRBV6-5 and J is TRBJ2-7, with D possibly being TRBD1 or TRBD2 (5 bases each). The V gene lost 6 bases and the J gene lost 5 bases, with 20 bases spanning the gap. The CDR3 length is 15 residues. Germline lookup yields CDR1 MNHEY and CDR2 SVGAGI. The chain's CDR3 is CASRVTLSGHHEQYF. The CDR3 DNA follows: TGTGCCAGCAGAGTTACTCTCTCGGGGCATCACGAGCAGTACTTC.

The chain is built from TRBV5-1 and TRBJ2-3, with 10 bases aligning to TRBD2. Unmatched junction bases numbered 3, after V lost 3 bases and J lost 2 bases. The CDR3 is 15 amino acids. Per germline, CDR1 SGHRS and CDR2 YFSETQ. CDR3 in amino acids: CASSSGLADTDTQYF. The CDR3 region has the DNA TGCGCCAGCAGCTCCGGACTAGCGGACACAGATACGCAGTATTTT. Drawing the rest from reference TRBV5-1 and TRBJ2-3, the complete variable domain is KAGVTQTPRYLIKTRGQQVTLSCSPISGHRSVSWYQQTPGQGLQFLFEYFSETQRNKGNFPGRFSGRQFSNSRSEMNVSTLELGDSALYLCASSSGLADTDTQYFGPGTRLTVL.

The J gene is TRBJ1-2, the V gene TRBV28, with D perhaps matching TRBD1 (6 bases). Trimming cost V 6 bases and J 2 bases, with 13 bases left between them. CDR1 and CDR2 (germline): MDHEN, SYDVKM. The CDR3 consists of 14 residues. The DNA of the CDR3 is TGTGCCAGCAGAGCAACAGGGTCGAACTATGGCTACACCTTC. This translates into CASRATGSNYGYTF.

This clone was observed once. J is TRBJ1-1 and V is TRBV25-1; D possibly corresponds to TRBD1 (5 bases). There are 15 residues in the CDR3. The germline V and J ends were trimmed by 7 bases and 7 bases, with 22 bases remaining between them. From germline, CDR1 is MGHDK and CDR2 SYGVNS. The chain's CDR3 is CASKTQTGRVSEAFF. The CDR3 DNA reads TGTGCCAGCAAAACTCAAACAGGTCGGGTTAGTGAAGCTTTCTTT.

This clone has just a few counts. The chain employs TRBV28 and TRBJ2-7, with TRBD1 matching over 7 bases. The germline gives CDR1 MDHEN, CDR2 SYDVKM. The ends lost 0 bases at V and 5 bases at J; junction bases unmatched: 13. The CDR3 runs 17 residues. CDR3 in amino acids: CASSLCIWAGGKDEQYV. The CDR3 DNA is TGTGCCAGCAGTTTATGCATTTGGGCAGGGGGTAAGGACGAGCAGTACGTC.

CDR3 sequence (DNA): TGCGCCAGCAGCCAAGGGACAGGGAGAATAAATGAAAAACTGTTTTTT. It translates to CASSQGTGRINEKLFF. The V call is TRBV4-1, the J call TRBJ1-4; 8 bases align to TRBD1. The germline gives CDR1 MGHRA, CDR2 YSYEKL. J lost 5 bases, V lost 1 base, and 6 bases had no gene match. The CDR3 spans 16 residues.

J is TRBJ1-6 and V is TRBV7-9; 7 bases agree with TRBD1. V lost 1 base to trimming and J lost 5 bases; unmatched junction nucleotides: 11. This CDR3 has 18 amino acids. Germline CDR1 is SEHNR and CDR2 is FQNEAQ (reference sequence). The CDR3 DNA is TGTGCCAGCAGCTTAGGGGGGCCCGTCGGACAGGATAATTCACCCCTCCACTTT. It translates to CASSLGGPVGQDNSPLHF.